Listed here are 25 T cell receptor beta chains from one sample, sequenced in a study of radiotherapy plus CTLA-4 blockade in lung cancer. Profiled with immunoSEQ multiplex PCR; TCRdb holds only in-frame clones, not every one. The sample contains tens of thousands of clones, under 80% of which appear only once. The starting material was peripheral blood, obtained from a patient treated with radiotherapy plus ipilimumab. These receptors originate from a human donor with non-small cell lung cancer who had stable disease on radiotherapy plus ipilimumab.

The rearrangement links TRBV11-3 to TRBJ2-1, with TRBD2 matching 11 bases. This CDR3 region has 14 residues. V lost 4 bases to trimming and J lost 9 bases; unmatched junction nucleotides: 5. The germline V gene has CDR1 SGHNT and CDR2 YENEEA. This chain's CDR3 is CASSSVAGGGEQFF. The CDR3 DNA reads TGTGCCAGCAGCTCCGTAGCGGGGGGGGGTGAGCAGTTCTTC.

V and J are TRBV11-3 and TRBJ2-2; TRBD2 matches 8 bases. CDR3 length equals 13 residues. Germline trimming cut 8 bases from V and 4 bases from J; bases unmatched to any gene: 3. In germline, CDR1 is SGHNT, CDR2 YENEEA. The CDR3 loop reads CASAGGGTGELFF. CDR3 sequence (DNA): TGTGCCAGCGCGGGGGGTGGCACCGGGGAGCTGTTTTTT.

CDR3 residues: CASSRSGAETQYF. CDR3 DNA: TGCGCCAGCAGTAGGTCAGGGGCCGAGACCCAGTACTTC. The rearrangement uses TRBV10-1 and TRBJ2-5, with D possibly being TRBD1 (6 bases). CDR1 is WNHNN and CDR2 is SYGVQD in the germline V gene (reference sequence). CDR3 size: 13 residues. The germline V and J ends were trimmed by 5 bases and 5 bases, with 12 bases remaining between them.

The rearrangement uses TRBV18 and TRBJ1-2; no reliable D call. Germline V gene data show CDR1 as KGHSH and CDR2 as LQKENI. The V end was cut by 4 bases, the J end by 4 bases, with 13 bases between. The length of the CDR3 is 14 residues. CDR3 nucleotides: TGTGCCAGCTCACTCGGGGAGGGTGGCTATGGCTACACCTTC. Amino acids: CASSLGEGGYGYTF.

The V call is TRBV5-6, the J call TRBJ2-6; perhaps TRBD2 as D (6 bases). The V end was cut by 4 bases, the J end by 0 bases, with 14 bases between. This CDR3 has 17 residues. Germline V gives CDR1 SGHDT, CDR2 YYEEEE. CDR3 nucleotide sequence: TGTGCCAGCAGCGCCTCCGGGGGACTCTCTGGGGCCAACGTCCTGACTTTC. The encoded protein is CASSASGGLSGANVLTF.

Concerning this clone: The sample holds other DNA sequences that translate to the same CDR3. The V gene is TRBV7-9, the J gene TRBJ2-7; a weak D match, TRBD2 (5 bases). Germline assignment: CDR1 SEHNR and CDR2 FQNEAQ (reference sequence). Trimming cost V 5 bases and J 0 bases, with 14 bases left between them. The CDR3 consists of 15 residues. CDR3 residues: CASSVEGGFSYEQYF. DNA of the CDR3: TGTGCCAGCAGCGTAGAAGGCGGGTTCTCCTACGAGCAGTACTTC.

The chain has TRBV29-1 and TRBJ2-2; D is unclear. The CDR3 is 13 amino acids. The V and J ends lost 5 bases and 0 bases respectively, with 7 bases between them. The germline V gene has CDR1 SQVTM and CDR2 ANQGSEA. In nucleotides, the CDR3 is TGCAGCGTTCTGGCCACGAACACCGGGGAGCTGTTTTTT. Amino acid sequence: CSVLATNTGELFF.

This CDR3 reads CASSQKMVAGVTDTQYF. CDR3 nucleotides: TGCGCCAGCAGCCAAAAGATGGTAGCGGGGGTCACAGATACGCAGTATTTT. The chain employs TRBV4-3 and TRBJ2-3, with TRBD2 matching over 9 bases. The CDR3 runs to 17 residues. V shed 2 bases, J shed 2 bases, and the junction held 8 bases outside the gene matches. Germline CDR1 LGHNA, CDR2 YSLEER.

The CDR3 protein is CASSRGQANTEAFF. The CDR3 coding sequence is TGTGCCAGTAGTCGGGGACAGGCGAACACTGAAGCTTTCTTT. V and J are TRBV19 and TRBJ1-1; 8 bases align to TRBD1. The germline CDR1 and CDR2 sequences are LNHDA and SQIVND (reference sequence). This CDR3 region has 14 residues. J gave up 1 base and V 5 bases, and 3 bases lay outside the gene matches.

As DNA, the CDR3 is TGTGCCAGCAGCTTAGGGACAGGGGTACATGGCTACACCTTC. Protein product: CASSLGTGVHGYTF. The gene calls are TRBV7-2 and TRBJ1-2; 9 nucleotides line up with TRBD1. The CDR3 length is 14 residues. The germline CDR1 and CDR2 sequences are SGHTA and FQGNSA. After removal of 1 base from V and 6 bases from J, the junction contained 3 bases not matched to a gene.

V is TRBV18 and J is TRBJ1-2; 7 bases align to TRBD1. The CDR3 is 14 amino acids. J lost 2 bases, V lost 1 base, and 1 base had no gene match. Germline V gene data show CDR1 as KGHSH and CDR2 as LQKENI. The CDR3 sequence is CASSPRGQNYGYTF. The DNA for the CDR3 is TGTGCCAGCTCACCACGGGGACAGAACTATGGCTACACCTTC.

The V and J genes are TRBV6-5 and TRBJ2-5, with D perhaps TRBD2 (5 bases). Trimming removed 5 bases at V and 4 bases at J, with 5 bases between. This CDR3 is 11 amino acids long. Germline values: CDR1 MNHEY, CDR2 SVGAGI. The CDR3, as DNA: TGTGCCAGCAGTGCGGGAGAGACCCAGTACTTC. It specifies CASSAGETQYF.

The V and J genes are TRBV7-2 and TRBJ2-7, with 7 bases identical to TRBD2. This CDR3 comprises 14 residues. V trimming: 0 bases; J trimming: 5 bases; junction bases outside the gene matches: 4. Germline CDR1 reads SGHTA; CDR2 reads FQGNSA. The CDR3 sequence: CASSLAGTIDEQYF. The CDR3 DNA reads as TGTGCCAGCAGCTTAGCCGGGACTATCGACGAGCAGTACTTC.

This chain's CDR3 is CASSLGGGSADTQYF. CDR3 nucleotide sequence: TGCGCCAGCAGCTTGGGGGGGGGCTCAGCAGATACGCAGTATTTT. The J gene is TRBJ2-3, the V gene TRBV5-1; tentative D call: TRBD2 (7 bases). V lost 0 bases to trimming and J lost 4 bases, with 12 bases between them. Looked up from germline, CDR1 is SGHRS and CDR2 is YFSETQ. The CDR3 is 15 residues long.

This rearrangement joins TRBV18 to TRBJ1-5, with 7 bases aligning to TRBD1. This CDR3 contains 14 residues. Germline trimming cut 5 bases from V and 4 bases from J; bases unmatched to any gene: 5. The germline CDR1 and CDR2 sequences are KGHSH and LQKENI. CDR3 sequence: CASSVGTENQPQHF. Here the CDR3 DNA reads TGTGCCAGCTCAGTGGGGACAGAGAATCAGCCCCAGCATTTT.

This clone was picked up a small number of times. This sequence joins TRBV7-8 and TRBJ1-1; 10 bases agree with TRBD1. There are 14 residues in the CDR3. Trimming took 5 bases from V and 3 from J; bases not matched to a gene: 3. The V gene's germline CDR1 is SGHVS and CDR2 FQNEAQ. CDR3 sequence: CASSEGQGHTEAFF. The CDR3 DNA reads as TGTGCCAGCAGCGAGGGACAGGGGCACACTGAAGCTTTCTTT.

The chain uses TRBV10-3 and TRBJ1-6; D ambiguous. The germline gives CDR1 ENHRY, CDR2 SYGVKD. V dropped 7 bases and J dropped 5 bases, with 12 bases sitting between them. The CDR3 covers 14 residues. DNA for the CDR3: TGTGCCATCACATCGACTGCCGATAATTCACCCCTCCACTTT. Translating it yields CAITSTADNSPLHF.

This clone was seen more than once but under ten times. The chain couples TRBV5-6 to TRBJ2-2, with D perhaps matching TRBD1 (6 bases). Germline loops: CDR1 SGHDT, CDR2 YYEEEE. This CDR3 spans 16 amino acids. Between the trimmed V and J ends, which lost 4 bases and 4 bases, there was a span of 17 bases. CDR3 DNA: TGTGCCAGCAGCCCCGAGATGGGGGCGAGCACCGGGGAGCTGTTTTTT. Protein: CASSPEMGASTGELFF.

This sequence joins TRBV5-1 and TRBJ1-5; 7 bases are a match to TRBD1. The CDR3 is made up of 15 amino acids. The ends lost 0 bases at V and 0 bases at J; junction bases unmatched: 0. Germline CDR1 is SGHRS and CDR2 is YFSETQ. The CDR3 sequence is CASSLDRGSNQPQHF. The CDR3 coding sequence is TGCGCCAGCAGCTTGGACAGGGGTAGCAATCAGCCCCAGCATTTT.

The chain employs TRBV9 and TRBJ2-5; D gene ambiguous. From germline, CDR1 is SGDLS and CDR2 YYNGEE. Trimming pared 0 bases from V and 1 base from J, leaving 7 bases between. The CDR3 sequence is 14 residues long. CDR3 protein: CASSVDSLQETQYF. Written as DNA, the CDR3 is TGTGCCAGCAGCGTAGATAGCCTCCAAGAGACCCAGTACTTC. Filled out from reference TRBV9 and TRBJ2-5, the complete variable domain reads DSGVTQTPKHLITATGQRVTLRCSPRSGDLSVYWYQQSLDQGLQFLIQYYNGEERAKGNILERFSAQQFPDLHSELNLSSLELGDSALYFCASSVDSLQETQYFGPGTRLLVL.

This chain joins TRBV6-1 and TRBJ1-2, with 8 bases matching TRBD1. The J segment lost 0 bases and the V segment lost 8 bases, leaving 2 bases of the junction unmatched. This CDR3 contains 13 residues. Looked up from germline, CDR1 is MNHNS and CDR2 is SASEGT. CDR3 protein: CASQGAANYGYTF. CDR3 coding DNA: TGTGCCAGCCAGGGGGCGGCTAACTATGGCTACACCTTC.

This chain's CDR3 is CASNSGVRTDTQYF. DNA for the CDR3: TGTGCCAGCAATAGCGGGGTACGCACAGATACGCAGTATTTT. This chain joins TRBV6-5 and TRBJ2-3; the match to TRBD2 covers 8 bases. Unmatched junction bases numbered 4, after V lost 7 bases and J lost 1 base. Germline V lookup: CDR1 MNHEY, CDR2 SVGAGI. The CDR3 is made up of 14 amino acids.

The chain uses TRBV7-2 and TRBJ2-2; 15 nucleotides align to TRBD2. Losses at the gene ends were 5 bases for V and 7 bases for J; bases not matched to a gene: 5. Germline V lookup: CDR1 SGHTA, CDR2 FQGNSA. The CDR3 contains 16 residues. The CDR3 region is CASSPGLAGGSGELFF. CDR3 nucleotides: TGTGCCAGCAGCCCCGGACTAGCGGGGGGGAGCGGGGAGCTGTTTTTT.

The chain uses TRBV5-1 and TRBJ1-2; possibly TRBD1 for D (6 bases). Trimming took 0 bases from V and 8 from J, leaving 14 bases between them. Germline V gene data show CDR1 as SGHRS and CDR2 as YFSETQ. The CDR3 consists of 14 residues. CDR3 loop: CASSLGSGGGGYTF. CDR3 nucleotides: TGCGCCAGCAGCTTGGGATCGGGGGGCGGCGGCTACACCTTC.

The chain combines TRBV5-1 with TRBJ1-3; D not resolved. CDR1 is SGHRS and CDR2 is YFSETQ in the germline V gene. The CDR3 runs 14 residues. Trimming cost V 0 bases and J 2 bases, with 6 bases left between them. The CDR3 sequence: CASSLGLTGNTIYF. DNA of the CDR3: TGCGCCAGCAGCTTGGGACTTACTGGAAACACCATATATTTT. Complete variable domain (other parts from reference TRBV5-1 and TRBJ1-3): KAGVTQTPRYLIKTRGQQVTLSCSPISGHRSVSWYQQTPGQGLQFLFEYFSETQRNKGNFPGRFSGRQFSNSRSEMNVSTLELGDSALYLCASSLGLTGNTIYFGEGSWLTVV.